A selection of T cell receptor beta chains follows, all from one sample in a study of neurological immune-mediated disorders. MiXCR, run by TCRdb on the 5' RACE reads, gives a single entry per CDR3 protein. The data contain approximately 49,000 distinct CDR3 sequences, over 8% of them singletons. Sequencing was carried out using PBMCs. These receptors were collected from a woman between 35 and 50 years old in good health. Each CDR3 is given without its conserved first and last residue. D genes are given only for firm matches.

v_call	j_call	d_call	cdr3_aa
TRBV2	TRBJ2-1	.	ASTSGVSINEQF
TRBV6-2/TRBV6-3	TRBJ2-5	.	ASSYLETQY
TRBV18	TRBJ1-2	.	ASSPVASYGYT
TRBV7-2	TRBJ1-2	TRBD1	ASSTGQEFYGYT
TRBV29-1	TRBJ2-1	TRBD1	SVIRDRAPNEQF
TRBV20-1	TRBJ2-7	.	SASLVGDISYEQY
TRBV9	TRBJ2-7	TRBD1	ASSAQGSEQY
TRBV12-5	TRBJ1-5	.	ASGGTVNQPQH
TRBV7-2	TRBJ1-1	.	ASSFGRGHTEAF
TRBV6-6	TRBJ2-7	.	ASSYLGRDLYEQY
TRBV9	TRBJ2-3	.	ASSAETTSTTQY
TRBV5-6	TRBJ2-1	.	ASSLGLLSSYNEQF
TRBV29-1	TRBJ2-7	TRBD1	SVGDRMSYEQY
TRBV5-1	TRBJ2-3	TRBD2	ASSWTSGRLADTQY
TRBV11-3	TRBJ2-3	.	ASSSLRGSTDTQY
TRBV20-1	TRBJ2-6	.	SAREPYSWVANVLT
TRBV4-3	TRBJ2-3	.	ASSQGGVGTQY
TRBV7-2	TRBJ1-1	.	ARSLVTPNTEAF
TRBV30	TRBJ1-2	.	AWSVTEGGYT
TRBV6-2/TRBV6-3	TRBJ1-5	.	ASSYPVLGAQPQH
TRBV27	TRBJ2-7	.	ASSWAFGDSYEQY
TRBV28	TRBJ2-1	.	ASSYGVYNEQF
TRBV15	TRBJ1-1	.	ATSSGDTEAF
TRBV21-1	TRBJ2-1	.	ASRVKGLRCVEQF
TRBV27	TRBJ1-1	.	ASRTVRGGAKNTEAF
TRBV7-2	TRBJ2-1	.	ASSLGGLNPNEQF
TRBV12-3/TRBV12-4	TRBJ2-1	.	ASSPPSRNEQF
TRBV4-3	TRBJ2-3	TRBD2	ASSQDPPGGVSDTQY